Listed below are T cell receptor beta chains from one sample, sequenced in a study of shared clonotypes between healthy human individuals. The assay was immunoSEQ multiplex PCR, and TCRdb's table has in-frame clones only and misses some. Here the sample spans roughly 770,000 clones, 96% being singletons. Sequencing used naive CD8+ T cells sorted from blood. The receptors shown here come from a man between 25 and 39 years old in good health. Each CDR3 is given with its conserved first and last residue. D genes are given only for firm matches. Clone size is shown for a subset of rows, as once, few, many or a class of expanded clone.

len,v_gene,abundance,d_gene,j_gene,CDR3nt,CDR3aa
13,TRBV27,-,-,TRBJ2-7,TGTGCCAGCAGTCCTGGGACTGCCTACGAGCAGTACTTC,CASSPGTAYEQYF
13,TRBV5-4,once,-,TRBJ2-7,TGTGCCAGCAGCCAAGCAGGGTCGGTCGAGCAGTACTTC,CASSQAGSVEQYF
13,TRBV29-1,-,-,TRBJ2-7,TGCAGCGTTGGTCCTCTTAACACCTACGAGCAGTACTTC,CSVGPLNTYEQYF
15,TRBV6-1,-,-,TRBJ2-7,TGTGCCAGCAGTGAATCACAGACCTACTCCTACGAGCAGTACTTC,CASSESQTYSYEQYF
14,TRBV28,-,-,TRBJ1-1,TGTGCCAGCAGTCTGACAGGACGGGGCACTGAAGCTTTCTTT,CASSLTGRGTEAFF
17,TRBV11-3,-,TRBD2,TRBJ2-1,TGTGCCAGCAGCGGGACGTTTGGACTAGCGGGAGTTGGTGAGCAGTTCTTC,CASSGTFGLAGVGEQFF
12,TRBV9,-,-,TRBJ2-1,TGTGCCAGCAGCGTAGAGCTTAGTGAGCAGTTCTTC,CASSVELSEQFF
15,TRBV2,once,-,TRBJ2-7,TGTGCCAGCAGCCGTAGCCGGGACGGAATACACGAGCAGTACTTC,CASSRSRDGIHEQYF
14,TRBV7-9,few,TRBD1,TRBJ2-5,TGTGCCAGCAGCCCGGGACAGGTAGAAGAGACCCAGTACTTC,CASSPGQVEETQYF
14,TRBV2,-,TRBD1,TRBJ2-1,TGTGCCAGAGAGGCCGGGACAGGTAACAATGAGCAGTTCTTC,CAREAGTGNNEQFF
14,TRBV7-9,-,-,TRBJ2-2,TGTGCCAGCAGCTTACCCCACGTTTCCGGGGAGCTGTTTTTT,CASSLPHVSGELFF
12,TRBV7-9,-,-,TRBJ1-1,TGTGCCAGCAGCTTAGTTGGGGACGAAGCTTTCTTT,CASSLVGDEAFF
13,TRBV11-2,-,-,TRBJ2-1,TGTGCCAGCAGCCTCACGGGGGTTTCCGAGCAGTTCTTC,CASSLTGVSEQFF
13,TRBV29-1,-,-,TRBJ2-1,TGCAGCGTTGTACAGGCTCTCTACAATGAGCAGTTCTTC,CSVVQALYNEQFF
13,TRBV29-1,once,-,TRBJ1-5,TGCAGCGCTGAAGTGGATAGCAATCAGCCCCAGCATTTT,CSAEVDSNQPQHF
14,TRBV4-3,-,TRBD1,TRBJ2-5,TGCGCCAGCAGCCAAGGGACAGGGGGAGAGACCCAGTACTTC,CASSQGTGGETQYF
14,TRBV2,-,-,TRBJ1-4,TGTGCCAGCAGGGGTAGTTACCTGGACGAAAAACTGTTTTTT,CASRGSYLDEKLFF
16,TRBV11-2,-,-,TRBJ1-3,TGTGCCAGCAGCTTCGGGCGGACTAGATTTGGAAACACCATATATTTT,CASSFGRTRFGNTIYF
18,TRBV6-1,-,-,TRBJ2-4,TGTGCCAGCAGTGACGGGGAGAGGATCGTTCTAGCCAAAAACATTCAGTACTTC,CASSDGERIVLAKNIQYF
15,TRBV7-9,-,TRBD1,TRBJ2-7,TGTGCCAGCAGCTCCGAACGGGACAGAAATTACGAGCAGTACTTC,CASSSERDRNYEQYF
14,TRBV4-1,-,-,TRBJ1-5,TGCGCCAGCAGCCAAGTGCAGGTTCAACAGCCCCAGCATTTT,CASSQVQVQQPQHF
19,TRBV11-2,once,TRBD2,TRBJ2-2,TGTGCCAGCTACGCCCGTATAGAGCGGGAGTTCTGGGGGTCCGGGGAGCTGTTTTTT,CASYARIEREFWGSGELFF
18,TRBV10-3,-,TRBD2,TRBJ2-7,TGTGCCATCAGTGAGCCTCAGACTAGCGGGAGGGGAGCCTACGAGCAGTACTTC,CAISEPQTSGRGAYEQYF
17,TRBV7-6,-,-,TRBJ2-6,TGTGCCAGCAGCTCATGGACAGTGAACTCTGGGGCCAACGTCCTGACTTTC,CASSSWTVNSGANVLTF
12,TRBV11-2,-,-,TRBJ1-1,TGTGCCAGCAGCCTCCTGACGGTTGAAGCTTTCTTT,CASSLLTVEAFF
15,TRBV7-9,-,-,TRBJ2-7,TGTGCCAGCAGCTTAGCAGAGGACGGTGCCTACGAGCAGTACTTC,CASSLAEDGAYEQYF
16,TRBV7-9,-,TRBD2,TRBJ2-7,TGTGCCAGCAGCGCCGAAACTAGCGGGGAAGGCTACGAGCAGTACTTC,CASSAETSGEGYEQYF
11,TRBV6-5,-,-,TRBJ2-5,TGTGCCAGCAGCCTTTTTGAGACCCAGTACTTC,CASSLFETQYF
14,TRBV7-8,-,-,TRBJ2-1,TGTGCCAGCAGCTTAGTGAGGTCAATCAATGAGCAGTTCTTC,CASSLVRSINEQFF
16,TRBV7-6,-,-,TRBJ1-5,TGTGCCAGCAGCTTAGCAGGTGGACAGACAGGCCAGCCCCAGCATTTT,CASSLAGGQTGQPQHF
15,TRBV7-8,once,TRBD1,TRBJ2-7,TGTGCCAGCAGCTTAGGGACAGGGGGCTTCTACGAGCAGTACTTC,CASSLGTGGFYEQYF
13,TRBV9,-,-,TRBJ1-2,TGTGCCAGCAGCGTAGTGGAACATGATGGCTACACCTTC,CASSVVEHDGYTF
13,TRBV27,-,-,TRBJ2-1,TGTGCCAGCAGTTTAGGGTTCTGGAATGAGCAGTTCTTC,CASSLGFWNEQFF
14,TRBV7-2,-,-,TRBJ1-2,TGTGCCAGCAGCTTTTTATTGGTTAACTATGGCTACACCTTC,CASSFLLVNYGYTF
15,TRBV9,-,-,TRBJ2-7,TGTGCCAGCAGCGCCTCGACAGCTATGACTAAAGAGCAGTACTTC,CASSASTAMTKEQYF